This TCR beta chain emerged from a study of PD-L1 blockade in urothelial cancer. Data came from immunoSEQ multiplex PCR; TCRdb stores just in-frame clones and leaves some out. This sample yields 70,000 to 90,000 clones, of which 82% are seen a single time; more than 8% belongs to the top ten. The V and J ends lost 2 bases and 8 bases, in that order; junction bases with no gene match: 7. The CDR3 loop spans 14 amino acids. Germline V gene data show CDR1 as SGHAT and CDR2 as FQDESV (reference sequence). The sequence came from a man in his 70s with urothelial cancer. The sample consisted of PBMCs, taken around atezolizumab (anti-PD-L1) treatment. This chain joins TRBV11-1 and TRBJ1-2; 8 bases fit TRBD1. The CDR3 nucleotides read TGTGCCAGCAGCTTAAACCCGGGGACAGGCGGCTACACCTTC. Translated: CASSLNPGTGGYTF.